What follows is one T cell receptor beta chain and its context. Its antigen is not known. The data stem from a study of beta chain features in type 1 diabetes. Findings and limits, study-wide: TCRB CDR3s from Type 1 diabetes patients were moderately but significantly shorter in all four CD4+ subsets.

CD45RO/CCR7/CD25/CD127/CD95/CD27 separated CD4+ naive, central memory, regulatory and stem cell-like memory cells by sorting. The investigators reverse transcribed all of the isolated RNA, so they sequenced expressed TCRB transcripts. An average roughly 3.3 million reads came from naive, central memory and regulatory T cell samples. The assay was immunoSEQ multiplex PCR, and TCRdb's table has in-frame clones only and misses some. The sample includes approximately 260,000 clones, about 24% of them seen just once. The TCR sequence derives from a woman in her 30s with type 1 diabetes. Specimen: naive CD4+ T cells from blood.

The chain's CDR3 is CASSLTSGNTGELFF. The CDR3 DNA is TGCGCCAGCAGCTTAACTAGCGGAAACACCGGGGAGCTGTTTTTT. The J gene is TRBJ2-2, the V gene TRBV5-1; TRBD2 aligns across 8 bases. CDR1 and CDR2 from the germline V gene are SGHRS and YFSETQ. CDR3 size: 15 residues. V was clipped by 2 bases and J by 2 bases; unmatched bases: 2.